The rows below give T cell receptor beta chains drawn from one sample of a study of cytomegalovirus exposure and HLA in healthy donors. Measured with immunoSEQ multiplex PCR; TCRdb has only the in-frame clones, and not every one. In the table there are some 130,000 clones, 60% to 85% of which are singletons. Sequenced sample: PBMCs. The receptors here all came from a woman aged 40-49 years in good health and CMV-seronegative. The CDR3 runs from the conserved cysteine through the conserved F or W. A D gene is named only where the DNA matches it firmly. Clone size is stated in some rows and not others, as once, few, many or a class when expanded.

TRBJ2-7 | NA | TRBV6-5 | NA | TGTGCCAGCAAAAATGGTGCGGGGGCGGAGAAGCAGTACTTC | CASKNGAGAEKQYF
TRBJ1-2 | NA | TRBV4-3 | NA | TGCGCCAGCAGATTGGATTCCAGGGGCTATGGCTACACCTTC | CASRLDSRGYGYTF
TRBJ2-1 | TRBD1 | TRBV29-1 | NA | TGCAGCGTTGAAGAAGGGACCAAGACAGGGGGAGACGAGCAGTTCTTC | CSVEEGTKTGGDEQFF
TRBJ1-2 | TRBD1 | TRBV7-2 | NA | TGTGCCAGCAGCCCGCCCCTGACAGGGGGCGATGGCTACACCTTC | CASSPPLTGGDGYTF
TRBJ2-1 | NA | TRBV10-3 | few | TGTGCCATCAGTGAGTCGAGGCAGGGTAATAATGAGCAGTTCTTC | CAISESRQGNNEQFF
TRBJ1-1 | TRBD1 | TRBV18 | NA | TGTGCCAGCTCACCACGGGCAGGGGGCCGCACTGAAGCTTTCTTT | CASSPRAGGRTEAFF
TRBJ2-5 | NA | TRBV5-6 | NA | TGTGCCAGCAGCTTCGGGGTCTACCAAGAGACCCAGTACTTC | CASSFGVYQETQYF
TRBJ2-1 | TRBD1 | TRBV5-1 | NA | TGCGCCAGCAGCTTGACCACAGGGGGTGGGTACAATGAGCAGTTCTTC | CASSLTTGGGYNEQFF
TRBJ1-5 | NA | TRBV19 | few | TGTGCCAGTAGCTTCTTAAATCAGCCCCAGCATTTT | CASSFLNQPQHF
TRBJ1-2 | NA | TRBV5-1 | NA | TGCGCCAGCAATCAGGACAGAGGGAATCGTGGCTACACCTTC | CASNQDRGNRGYTF
TRBJ1-1 | NA | TRBV6-5 | few | TGTGCCAGCAGTTGGCTCCGGGGGAACATGAACACTGAAGCTTTCTTT | CASSWLRGNMNTEAFF
TRBJ2-7 | NA | TRBV7-8 | few | TGTGCCAGCAGCTTAGTCGTCTCCTACGAGCAGTACTTC | CASSLVVSYEQYF
TRBJ2-1 | TRBD2 | TRBV4-3 | NA | TGCGCCAGCAGCCAAGGCGGGGGGGGTACCCAGTTCTTC | CASSQGGGGTQFF
TRBJ1-3 | TRBD1 | TRBV15 | NA | TGTGCCACCAGCAGAGATCAGGGGGCTTCTGGAAACACCATATATTTT | CATSRDQGASGNTIYF
TRBJ2-5 | NA | TRBV2 | NA | TGTGCCAGCAGACGGGGGTTAAGGGAGACCCAGTACTTC | CASRRGLRETQYF
TRBJ1-1 | TRBD1 | TRBV4-1 | once | TGCGCCAGCAGCCACACAACCGGGACAGGGACCTGGAACACTGAAGCTTTCTTT | CASSHTTGTGTWNTEAFF
TRBJ2-7 | NA | TRBV7-3 | NA | TGTGCCAGCAGCTCGCCGGGTGGACTGATGTACTTC | CASSSPGGLMYF
TRBJ1-3 | TRBD1 | TRBV28 | NA | TGTGCCAGCAGTCTAGGGGACAGGCGCTCTGGAAACACCATATATTTT | CASSLGDRRSGNTIYF
TRBJ2-3 | TRBD1 | TRBV19 | once | TGTGCCAGTAGTTCAGACAGGGGGAGCACAGATACGCAGTATTTT | CASSSDRGSTDTQYF
TRBJ2-3 | TRBD1 | TRBV10-1 | once | TGCGCCAGCAGTGAGGACAGGGTCCCAGATACGCAGTATTTT | CASSEDRVPDTQYF
TRBJ1-2 | TRBD1 | TRBV7-9 | NA | TGTGCCAGCAGCCTAAGGGACAGAGACTATGGCTACACCTTC | CASSLRDRDYGYTF
TRBJ2-7 | TRBD1 | TRBV5-1 | NA | TGCGCCAGCAGTACGGACAGGGGCTACGAGCAGTACTTC | CASSTDRGYEQYF
TRBJ2-7 | TRBD1 | TRBV6-1 | NA | TGTGCCAGCAGTGGGGACAGTACCTACGAGCAGTACTTC | CASSGDSTYEQYF
TRBJ2-7 | TRBD2 | TRBV5-1 | NA | TGCGCCAGCAGCGACCATTCCGGGGGGTACCGTTACGAGCAGTACTTC | CASSDHSGGYRYEQYF
TRBJ1-2 | NA | TRBV5-6 | NA | TGTGCCAGCAGCTTACAGTATGGCTACACCTTC | CASSLQYGYTF
TRBJ2-1 | TRBD2 | TRBV9 | NA | TGTGCCAGCAGCGTGGATACCGGGACTAGCGGGGTCAATGAGCAGTTCTTC | CASSVDTGTSGVNEQFF
TRBJ2-3 | TRBD1 | TRBV25-1 | NA | TGTGCCAGCAGTGTACTATCCGGGACAGTCAGCACAGATACGCAGTATTTT | CASSVLSGTVSTDTQYF
TRBJ2-4 | TRBD1 | TRBV7-9 | NA | TGTGCCAGCAGCTTAGGACAGGGAAGAAACATTCAGTACTTC | CASSLGQGRNIQYF
TRBJ1-1 | TRBD1 | TRBV6-5 | few | TGTGCCAGCAGTGAACTTACAGGGGGCTCGAGAGCTTTCTTT | CASSELTGGSRAFF
TRBJ1-2 | TRBD1 | TRBV5-1 | NA | TGCGCCAGCAGCTTGGTGGGAACAGGGGGTGGCTACACCTTC | CASSLVGTGGGYTF
TRBJ1-3 | NA | TRBV29-1 | once | TGCAGCGCCTGGGCCGGACAGCGCTCTGGAAACACCATATATTTT | CSAWAGQRSGNTIYF
TRBJ2-2 | TRBD1 | TRBV10-3 | NA | TGTGCCTCTACGGGACAGGGGAACACCGGGGAGCTGTTTTTT | CASTGQGNTGELFF
TRBJ2-7 | TRBD1 | TRBV4-3 | NA | TGCGCCAGCAGCCAAGCCTACAGGGGGCTGGACTACGAGCAGTACTTC | CASSQAYRGLDYEQYF
TRBJ2-5 | TRBD2 | TRBV7-9 | NA | TGTGCCAGCAGCTTAATCTCGGGGGGGGAGACCCAGTACTTC | CASSLISGGETQYF
TRBJ2-5 | TRBD1 | TRBV7-7 | NA | TGTGCTAGCAGCCAGGGGACAGGGGGAAGAGAGACCCAGTACTTC | CASSQGTGGRETQYF